This is a list of T cell receptor beta chains from one sample in a study of OX40 agonist ivuxolimab in advanced cancers. The protocol was immunoSEQ multiplex PCR, while the TCRdb copy is restricted to in-frame clones and leaves out a portion. Of about 32,000 clones in the sample, around nine tenths are singletons; the top ten hold about 25%. Sequencing was performed on CD4+ or CD8+ T cells sorted from blood, taken in a trial of the OX40 agonist ivuxolimab. These receptors came from an adult with an advanced solid tumor such as melanoma, head and neck, liver or kidney cancer. The CDR3 runs from the conserved cysteine through the conserved F or W. D genes are given only for firm matches. Clone size, where shown, is once, few, many, or a class for clones that have expanded.

clone size: .
J gene: TRBJ2-7
D gene: TRBD2
V gene: TRBV5-5
CDR3 protein: CASSLLGGLAGLYEQYF
CDR3 DNA: TGTGCCAGCAGCTTGCTAGGGGGATTAGCGGGACTCTACGAGCAGTACTTC

clone size: .
J gene: TRBJ1-1
D gene: .
V gene: TRBV21-1
CDR3 protein: CASPSEAFF
CDR3 DNA: TGTGCCAGTCCCTCTGAAGCTTTCTTT

clone size: .
J gene: TRBJ2-5
D gene: .
V gene: TRBV7-8
CDR3 protein: CASSLETQETQYF
CDR3 DNA: TGTGCCAGCAGCTTAGAAACCCAAGAGACCCAGTACTTC

clone size: .
J gene: TRBJ2-1
D gene: TRBD2
V gene: TRBV5-8
CDR3 protein: CASPPRGSLNEQFF
CDR3 DNA: TGTGCCAGCCCCCCTCGCGGGAGTCTCAATGAGCAGTTCTTC

clone size: .
J gene: TRBJ1-3
D gene: .
V gene: TRBV30
CDR3 protein: CAWSVKKSGQVSGNTIYF
CDR3 DNA: TGTGCCTGGAGTGTCAAGAAGTCCGGTCAAGTCTCTGGAAACACCATATATTTT

clone size: .
J gene: TRBJ2-1
D gene: .
V gene: TRBV14
CDR3 protein: CASSQESSGNEQFF
CDR3 DNA: TGTGCCAGCAGCCAAGAGTCGAGTGGGAATGAGCAGTTCTTC

clone size: .
J gene: TRBJ1-1
D gene: TRBD1
V gene: TRBV6-5
CDR3 protein: CASSYGTGITEAFF
CDR3 DNA: TGTGCCAGCAGTTACGGGACAGGAATAACTGAAGCTTTCTTT

clone size: .
J gene: TRBJ2-3
D gene: TRBD2
V gene: TRBV9
CDR3 protein: CASSVGLAGGSTDTQYF
CDR3 DNA: TGTGCCAGCAGCGTAGGACTAGCGGGGGGTAGCACAGATACGCAGTATTTT

clone size: .
J gene: TRBJ1-5
D gene: .
V gene: TRBV19
CDR3 protein: CASSIGSQPQHF
CDR3 DNA: TGTGCCAGTAGTATAGGGAGTCAGCCCCAGCATTTT

clone size: few
J gene: TRBJ2-3
D gene: .
V gene: TRBV19
CDR3 protein: CASSMETTSTDTQYF
CDR3 DNA: TGTGCCAGTAGTATGGAGACTACGAGCACAGATACGCAGTATTTT

clone size: .
J gene: TRBJ2-3
D gene: TRBD1
V gene: TRBV7-8
CDR3 protein: CASSLWAPGQGTDTQYF
CDR3 DNA: TGTGCCAGCAGCTTATGGGCCCCGGGACAGGGGACGGATACGCAGTATTTT

clone size: .
J gene: TRBJ1-2
D gene: .
V gene: TRBV13
CDR3 protein: CASGPIQPGYGYTF
CDR3 DNA: TGTGCCAGCGGACCAATACAGCCCGGCTATGGCTACACCTTC

clone size: .
J gene: TRBJ2-7
D gene: .
V gene: TRBV20-1
CDR3 protein: CSARYYEQYF
CDR3 DNA: TGCAGTGCCCGTTACTACGAGCAGTACTTC

clone size: .
J gene: TRBJ2-7
D gene: .
V gene: TRBV4-1
CDR3 protein: CASSQDEGVRGGEQYF
CDR3 DNA: TGCGCCAGCAGCCAAGATGAGGGCGTCAGGGGGGGAGAGCAGTACTTC

clone size: .
J gene: TRBJ2-1
D gene: .
V gene: TRBV28
CDR3 protein: CASSFFSGLPWNEQFF
CDR3 DNA: TGTGCCAGCAGTTTTTTTTCGGGACTCCCATGGAATGAGCAGTTCTTC

clone size: .
J gene: TRBJ2-3
D gene: TRBD2
V gene: TRBV28
CDR3 protein: CASSLTPGTTSTDTQYF
CDR3 DNA: TGTGCCAGCAGTCTCACCCCGGGGACTACTAGCACAGATACGCAGTATTTT

clone size: .
J gene: TRBJ2-7
D gene: .
V gene: TRBV5-1
CDR3 protein: CASSLDSTEQYF
CDR3 DNA: TGCGCCAGCAGCTTGGACTCGACCGAGCAGTACTTC

clone size: .
J gene: TRBJ1-2
D gene: .
V gene: TRBV28
CDR3 protein: CASSLYPRQDSVYGYTF
CDR3 DNA: TGTGCCAGCAGTTTATACCCCCGACAGGACTCGGTCTATGGCTACACCTTC

clone size: .
J gene: TRBJ1-6
D gene: .
V gene: TRBV19
CDR3 protein: CASSASTGIWFNSPLHF
CDR3 DNA: TGTGCCAGTAGTGCTAGCACAGGGATTTGGTTCAATTCACCCCTCCACTTT

clone size: .
J gene: TRBJ1-1
D gene: .
V gene: TRBV19
CDR3 protein: CASSYAGGGSTEAFF
CDR3 DNA: TGTGCCAGTAGTTATGCGGGCGGGGGATCGACTGAAGCTTTCTTT

clone size: .
J gene: TRBJ2-5
D gene: .
V gene: TRBV15
CDR3 protein: CATSSWTRETQYF
CDR3 DNA: TGTGCCACCAGCAGTTGGACCCGCGAGACCCAGTACTTC

clone size: once
J gene: TRBJ2-1
D gene: .
V gene: TRBV6-6
CDR3 protein: CASSYPPDNEQFF
CDR3 DNA: TGTGCCAGCAGTTACCCTCCTGATAATGAGCAGTTCTTC

clone size: .
J gene: TRBJ2-2
D gene: TRBD2
V gene: TRBV2
CDR3 protein: CASRPTSGGNGELFF
CDR3 DNA: TGTGCCAGCAGACCGACTAGCGGGGGGAACGGGGAGCTGTTTTTT

clone size: .
J gene: TRBJ2-2
D gene: .
V gene: TRBV5-4
CDR3 protein: CASSLVGPGELFF
CDR3 DNA: TGTGCCAGCAGCTTGGTTGGCCCCGGGGAGCTGTTTTTT

clone size: .
J gene: TRBJ1-2
D gene: .
V gene: TRBV6-1
CDR3 protein: CASSESNPGARYGYTF
CDR3 DNA: TGTGCCAGCAGTGAATCCAATCCAGGGGCCCGCTATGGCTACACCTTC

clone size: .
J gene: TRBJ2-3
D gene: .
V gene: TRBV10-3
CDR3 protein: CAISEPHTDTQYF
CDR3 DNA: TGTGCCATCAGTGAGCCCCACACAGATACGCAGTATTTT

clone size: .
J gene: TRBJ2-7
D gene: TRBD2
V gene: TRBV4-2
CDR3 protein: CASSPEDSGGSYEQYF
CDR3 DNA: TGTGCCAGCAGTCCGGAGGATAGCGGGGGCTCCTACGAGCAGTACTTC

clone size: .
J gene: TRBJ2-1
D gene: .
V gene: TRBV27
CDR3 protein: CASSQRGLYEQFF
CDR3 DNA: TGTGCCAGCAGCCAAAGGGGGTTGTATGAGCAGTTCTTC

clone size: .
J gene: TRBJ1-4
D gene: .
V gene: TRBV5-4
CDR3 protein: CASSLDTNEKLFF
CDR3 DNA: TGTGCCAGCAGCTTGGATACTAATGAAAAACTGTTTTTT

clone size: .
J gene: TRBJ2-7
D gene: TRBD2
V gene: TRBV7-2
CDR3 protein: CASSFTSGAYEQYF
CDR3 DNA: TGTGCCAGCAGCTTCACTAGCGGTGCCTACGAGCAGTACTTC

clone size: .
J gene: TRBJ1-5
D gene: .
V gene: TRBV10-3
CDR3 protein: CAISEVPGQPQHF
CDR3 DNA: TGTGCCATCAGTGAGGTCCCAGGGCAGCCCCAGCATTTT

clone size: .
J gene: TRBJ2-5
D gene: .
V gene: TRBV4-1
CDR3 protein: CASSRGETQYF
CDR3 DNA: TGCGCCAGCAGCCGCGGGGAGACCCAGTACTTC

clone size: .
J gene: TRBJ2-5
D gene: .
V gene: TRBV29-1
CDR3 protein: CSVEKFSVRIQETQYF
CDR3 DNA: TGCAGCGTTGAGAAGTTCTCAGTCCGGATCCAAGAGACCCAGTACTTC

clone size: .
J gene: TRBJ1-2
D gene: .
V gene: TRBV27
CDR3 protein: CASSLWAGVANYGYTF
CDR3 DNA: TGTGCCAGCAGTTTATGGGCAGGGGTAGCTAACTATGGCTACACCTTC

clone size: few
J gene: TRBJ1-2
D gene: TRBD1
V gene: TRBV2
CDR3 protein: CASSATGVGYTF
CDR3 DNA: TGTGCCAGCAGCGCTACAGGGGTCGGCTACACCTTC

clone size: .
J gene: TRBJ2-7
D gene: .
V gene: TRBV28
CDR3 protein: CASSLQGGFYEQYF
CDR3 DNA: TGTGCCAGCAGTTTACAGGGGGGATTCTACGAGCAGTACTTC

clone size: .
J gene: TRBJ2-1
D gene: TRBD1
V gene: TRBV27
CDR3 protein: CASSSAAGTGASYNEQFF
CDR3 DNA: TGTGCCAGCAGTTCTGCCGCCGGGACAGGGGCCTCCTACAATGAGCAGTTCTTC

clone size: few
J gene: TRBJ2-2
D gene: .
V gene: TRBV5-4
CDR3 protein: CASSLDQGRATGELFF
CDR3 DNA: TGTGCCAGCAGCTTGGATCAGGGAAGGGCCACCGGGGAGCTGTTTTTT

clone size: .
J gene: TRBJ1-2
D gene: .
V gene: TRBV11-1
CDR3 protein: CASSHGQTYGYTF
CDR3 DNA: TGTGCCAGCAGTCACGGACAGACCTATGGCTACACCTTC

clone size: .
J gene: TRBJ2-5
D gene: TRBD2
V gene: TRBV5-6
CDR3 protein: CASSLLAEGRETQYF
CDR3 DNA: TGTGCCAGCAGCCTTCTAGCGGAGGGGAGGGAGACCCAGTACTTC

clone size: .
J gene: TRBJ2-5
D gene: TRBD2
V gene: TRBV29-1
CDR3 protein: CSVVVAGAGETQYF
CDR3 DNA: TGCAGCGTTGTGGTAGCGGGGGCCGGGGAGACCCAGTACTTC

clone size: .
J gene: TRBJ2-2
D gene: TRBD2
V gene: TRBV27
CDR3 protein: CASSNGLAGLTGELFF
CDR3 DNA: TGTGCCAGCAGCAATGGACTAGCGGGATTGACCGGGGAGCTGTTTTTT

clone size: .
J gene: TRBJ2-3
D gene: .
V gene: TRBV2
CDR3 protein: CASREGHSHTQYF
CDR3 DNA: TGTGCCAGCAGAGAGGGACACTCTCATACGCAGTATTTT

clone size: .
J gene: TRBJ1-1
D gene: .
V gene: TRBV10-3
CDR3 protein: CAISGGDVGYLF
CDR3 DNA: TGTGCCATCTCAGGCGGGGACGTGGGGTATCTCTTT

clone size: few
J gene: TRBJ1-5
D gene: TRBD1
V gene: TRBV2
CDR3 protein: CASRLDRANLLAQVFGNQPQHF
CDR3 DNA: TGTGCCAGCAGGTTAGACAGGGCCAATCTATTAGCACAGGTATTCGGCAATCAGCCCCAGCATTTT